The clone carrying this T cell receptor beta chain was seen only once. The antigen remains undetermined. Other DNA sequences of this sample code for an identical CDR3. The genomic DNA of each subset was split evenly across several immunoSEQ plates. Generated by immunoSEQ multiplex PCR, the TCRdb table keeps only in-frame clones and is missing some. This sample has about 1,500,000 clones; roughly 96% occur once, and the top ten carry approximately 1%. These data originate in a study of shared clonotypes between healthy human individuals. Broader study findings: Compared with memory subsets, naive subsets generally had larger estimated richness. Sequencing depth was predicted to influence how clonotypes are shared among donors.

Germline CDR1 SGDLS, CDR2 YYNGEE. Trimming shortened V by 0 bases and J by 4 bases, and 7 bases separated the two germline ends. The CDR3 sequence is 13 residues long. In the CD4+ fraction, cells were divided into CD45RA+ naive and CD45RA-negative memory subsets. Sequenced: naive CD4+ T cells sorted from blood. Subset denoted: CD45RA+ positively selected. The chain couples TRBV9 to TRBJ2-5; tentatively, D is TRBD1 (6 bases). The TCR was taken from a man aged 30 to 45 in good health. For the CDR3, the DNA is TGTGCCAGCAGCGTAGAAGGGGGAGAGACCCAGTACTTC. Translating it yields CASSVEGGETQYF.